This T cell receptor (beta chain) derives from a study of metastatic and nonmetastatic thyroid tumors (dated by TCRdb to about 2020). About the full investigation: Repertoires from peripheral blood and from tumor or nodule tissue samples of malignant and benign thyroid patients were compared.

The germline V gene specifies MDHEN as CDR1 and SYDVKM as CDR2. The V end loses 5 bases and the J end loses 3 bases, and a stretch of 7 bases separates them. From the cysteine through the phenylalanine, the CDR3 covers 12 amino acids. Only CDR3 DNA remains: 36 bases, in frame from the first base. The library was obtained by PCR. TCRdb names Illumina HiSeq 4000 as the instrument used. High-throughput sequencing was used to profile the CDR3 region of the TCR beta-chain in every patient. Per the source publication's procedure: A classifier to discriminate distant-metastatic papillary thyroid cancer patients was built from CDR3 differences across clinicopathological groups. To measure repertoire diversity the researchers used the Shannon index, while the Morisita-Horn index served to gauge how similar the tumor and blood repertoires were. In TCRdb, the public reads were trimmed at Q25 with fastp and aligned with MiXCR, with productive beta chains retained. Here the V and J calls rest on TCRdb's processing, not on the authors' analysis. In this sample the table shows around 29,000 clones, under 25% of which occur a single time. The top ten constitute roughly two fifths of the sample.

Broader findings and caveats from the paper: In both blood and tumor samples, malignant tumors were reported to have significantly higher TCR beta diversity than benign nodules.

Before undergoing thyroid surgery, none of the patients had been given any kind of treatment. The study retrospectively analysed patient clinical samples collected from the early 2010s to the late 2010s using T-cell receptor beta sequencing. This clone was detected ten times or more. The antigen this receptor binds is unknown. Base quality data are lacking; no much larger clone is found one base away. The TCR comes from a female donor with papillary thyroid cancer or a benign thyroid nodule (not recorded which). Some clones in this sample may be carry-over from other donors' samples. Sequencing input: blood. The V and J genes are TRBV28 and TRBJ1-2, with no reliable assignment of the D segment. The CDR3 region reads CASSRAHYGYTF. The DNA sequence is given as TGTGCCAGCAGTAGAGCCCACTATGGCTACACCTTC.